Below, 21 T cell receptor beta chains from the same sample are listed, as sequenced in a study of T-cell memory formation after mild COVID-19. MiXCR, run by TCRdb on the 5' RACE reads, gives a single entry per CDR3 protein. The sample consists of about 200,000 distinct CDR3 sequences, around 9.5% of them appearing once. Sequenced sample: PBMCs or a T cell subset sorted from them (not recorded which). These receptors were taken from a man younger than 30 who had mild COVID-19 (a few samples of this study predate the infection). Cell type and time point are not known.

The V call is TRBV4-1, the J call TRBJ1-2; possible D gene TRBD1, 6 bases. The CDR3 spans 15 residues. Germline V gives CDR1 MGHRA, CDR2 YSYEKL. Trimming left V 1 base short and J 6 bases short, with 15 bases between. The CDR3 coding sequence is TGCGCCAGCAGCCAAGGTACTAGCAGGGGAAATGGCTACACCTTC. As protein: CASSQGTSRGNGYTF.

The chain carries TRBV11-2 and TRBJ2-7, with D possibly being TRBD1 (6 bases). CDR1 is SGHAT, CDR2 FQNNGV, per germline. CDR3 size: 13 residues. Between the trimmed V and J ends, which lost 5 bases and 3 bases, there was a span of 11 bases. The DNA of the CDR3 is TGTGCCAGCAGCCAGGGGATACACTACGAGCAGTACTTC. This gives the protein CASSQGIHYEQYF.

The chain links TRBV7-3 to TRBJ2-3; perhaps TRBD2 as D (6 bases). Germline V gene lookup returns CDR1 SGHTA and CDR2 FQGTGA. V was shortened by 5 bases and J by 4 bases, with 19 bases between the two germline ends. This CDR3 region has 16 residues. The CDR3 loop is CASSPGGPLEPDTQYF. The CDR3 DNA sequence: TGTGCCAGCAGCCCTGGAGGGCCCCTAGAGCCAGATACGCAGTATTTT.

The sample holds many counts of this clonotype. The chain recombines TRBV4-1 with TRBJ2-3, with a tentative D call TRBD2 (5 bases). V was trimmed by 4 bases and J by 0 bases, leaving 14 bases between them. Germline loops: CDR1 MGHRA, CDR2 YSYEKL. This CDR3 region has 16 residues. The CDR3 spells CASSPGAVLSTDTQYF. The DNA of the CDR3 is TGCGCCAGCAGCCCTGGAGCGGTACTAAGCACAGATACGCAGTATTTT.

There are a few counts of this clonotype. The CDR3 here is CAISEGSSPLHF. DNA of the CDR3: TGTGCCATCAGTGAAGGAAGTTCACCCCTCCACTTT. The chain links TRBV10-3 to TRBJ1-6; D gene uncertain. The ends were cut back, 3 bases at V and 9 bases at J, with 6 bases in the middle. Per the germline V gene, CDR1 is ENHRY and CDR2 is SYGVKD. CDR3 size: 12 residues.

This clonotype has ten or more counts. CDR3 sequence (DNA): TGTGCCAGCAGACCGGGGGCCGCGGGCAATCAGCCCCAGCATTTT. Residues: CASRPGAAGNQPQHF. The rearrangement joins TRBV6-5 to TRBJ1-5; D may be TRBD1 (6 bases). Germline V gives CDR1 MNHEY, CDR2 SVGAGI. Trimming left V 6 bases short and J 2 bases short, with 14 bases between. The length of the CDR3 is 15 residues.

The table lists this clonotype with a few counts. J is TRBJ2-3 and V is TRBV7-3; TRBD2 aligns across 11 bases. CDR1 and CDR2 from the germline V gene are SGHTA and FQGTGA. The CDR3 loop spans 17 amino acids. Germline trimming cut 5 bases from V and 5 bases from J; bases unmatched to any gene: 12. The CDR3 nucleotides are TGTGCCAGCAGCCACGGGCCCTTAGCGGGGGGGCAAGATACGCAGTATTTT. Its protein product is CASSHGPLAGGQDTQYF.

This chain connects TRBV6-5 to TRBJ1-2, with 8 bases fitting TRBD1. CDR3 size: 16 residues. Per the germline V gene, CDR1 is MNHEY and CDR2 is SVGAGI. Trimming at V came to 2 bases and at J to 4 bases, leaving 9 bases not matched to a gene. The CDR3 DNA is TGTGCCAGCAGTTACGCTAACTACAGGGGGGGCTATGGCTACACCTTC. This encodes CASSYANYRGGYGYTF.

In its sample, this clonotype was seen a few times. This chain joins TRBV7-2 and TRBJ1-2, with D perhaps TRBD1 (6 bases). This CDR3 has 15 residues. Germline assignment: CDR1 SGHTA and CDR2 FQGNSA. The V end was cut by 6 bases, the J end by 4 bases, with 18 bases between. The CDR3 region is CASRGGPDSLYGYTF. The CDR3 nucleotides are TGTGCCAGCAGGGGGGGGCCGGACAGCCTCTATGGCTACACCTTC.

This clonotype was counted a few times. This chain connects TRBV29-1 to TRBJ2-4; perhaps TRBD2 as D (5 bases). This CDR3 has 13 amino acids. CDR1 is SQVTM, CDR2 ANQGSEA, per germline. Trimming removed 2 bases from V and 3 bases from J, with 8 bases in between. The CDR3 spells CSVEMAGKNIQYF. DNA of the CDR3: TGCAGCGTTGAAATGGCGGGCAAAAACATTCAGTACTTC.

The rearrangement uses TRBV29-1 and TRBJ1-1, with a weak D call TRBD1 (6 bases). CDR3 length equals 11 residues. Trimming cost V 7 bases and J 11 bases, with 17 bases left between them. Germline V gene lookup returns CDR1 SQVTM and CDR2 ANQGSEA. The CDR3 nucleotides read TGCAGCGACGTAACCCAGGGGCGCGCTTTCTTT. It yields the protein CSDVTQGRAFF.

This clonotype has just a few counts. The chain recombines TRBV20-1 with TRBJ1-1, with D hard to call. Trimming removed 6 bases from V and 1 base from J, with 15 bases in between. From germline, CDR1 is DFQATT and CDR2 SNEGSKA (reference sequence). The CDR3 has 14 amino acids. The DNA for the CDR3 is TGCAGTGCACCCCTGTTCCGTAGGAACACTGAAGCTTTCTTT. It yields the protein CSAPLFRRNTEAFF.

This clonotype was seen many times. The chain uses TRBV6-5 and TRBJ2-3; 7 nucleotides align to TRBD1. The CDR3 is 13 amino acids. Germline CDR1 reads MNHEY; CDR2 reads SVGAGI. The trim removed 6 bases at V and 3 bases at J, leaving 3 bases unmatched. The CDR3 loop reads CASRRQGTDTQYF. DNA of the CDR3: TGTGCCAGCAGGCGACAGGGAACAGATACGCAGTATTTT.

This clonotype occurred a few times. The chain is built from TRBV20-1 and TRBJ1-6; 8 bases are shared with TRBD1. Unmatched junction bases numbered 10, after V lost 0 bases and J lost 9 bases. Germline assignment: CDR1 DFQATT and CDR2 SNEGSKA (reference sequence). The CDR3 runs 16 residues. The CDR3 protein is CSARDKDRGFGSPLHF. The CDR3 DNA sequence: TGCAGTGCTAGAGATAAAGACAGGGGATTTGGTTCACCCCTCCACTTT.

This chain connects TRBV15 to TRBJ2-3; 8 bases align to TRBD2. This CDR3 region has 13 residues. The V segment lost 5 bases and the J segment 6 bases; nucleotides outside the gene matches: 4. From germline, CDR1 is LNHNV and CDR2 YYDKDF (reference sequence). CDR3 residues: CATSPGLVDTQYF. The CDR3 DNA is TGTGCCACCAGCCCGGGACTAGTTGATACGCAGTATTTT.

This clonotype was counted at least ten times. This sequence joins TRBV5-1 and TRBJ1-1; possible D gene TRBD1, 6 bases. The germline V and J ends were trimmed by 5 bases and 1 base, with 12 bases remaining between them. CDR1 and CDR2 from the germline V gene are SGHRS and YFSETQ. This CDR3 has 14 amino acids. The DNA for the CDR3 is TGCGCCAGCAGGGCGGGACACCAGAACACTGAAGCTTTCTTT. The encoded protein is CASRAGHQNTEAFF. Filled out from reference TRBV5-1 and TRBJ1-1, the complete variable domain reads KAGVTQTPRYLIKTRGQQVTLSCSPISGHRSVSWYQQTPGQGLQFLFEYFSETQRNKGNFPGRFSGRQFSNSRSEMNVSTLELGDSALYLCASRAGHQNTEAFFGQGTRLTVV.

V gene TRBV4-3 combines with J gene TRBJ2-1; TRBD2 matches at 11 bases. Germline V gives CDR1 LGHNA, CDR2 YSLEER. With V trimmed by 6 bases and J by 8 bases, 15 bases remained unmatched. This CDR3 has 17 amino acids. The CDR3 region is CASRQTFSGGVGDEQFF. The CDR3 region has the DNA TGCGCCAGCAGACAGACCTTTAGCGGGGGGGTCGGCGATGAGCAGTTCTTC.

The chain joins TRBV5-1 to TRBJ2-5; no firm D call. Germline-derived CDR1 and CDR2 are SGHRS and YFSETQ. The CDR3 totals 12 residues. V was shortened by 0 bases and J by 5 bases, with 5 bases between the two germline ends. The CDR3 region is CASSLVMETQYF. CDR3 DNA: TGCGCCAGCAGCTTGGTAATGGAGACCCAGTACTTC. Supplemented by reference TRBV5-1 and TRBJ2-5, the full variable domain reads KAGVTQTPRYLIKTRGQQVTLSCSPISGHRSVSWYQQTPGQGLQFLFEYFSETQRNKGNFPGRFSGRQFSNSRSEMNVSTLELGDSALYLCASSLVMETQYFGPGTRLLVL.

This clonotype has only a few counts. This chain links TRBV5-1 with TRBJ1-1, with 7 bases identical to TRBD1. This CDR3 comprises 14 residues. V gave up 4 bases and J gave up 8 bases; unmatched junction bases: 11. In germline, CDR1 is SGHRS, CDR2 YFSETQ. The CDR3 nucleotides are TGCGCCAGCAGCCCGTGGGACAGACTCTTGGAAGCTTTCTTT. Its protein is CASSPWDRLLEAFF.

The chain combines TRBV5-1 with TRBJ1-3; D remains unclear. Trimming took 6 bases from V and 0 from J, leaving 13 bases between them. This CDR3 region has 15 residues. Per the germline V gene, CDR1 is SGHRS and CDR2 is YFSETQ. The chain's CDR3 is CASTPGATSGNTIYF. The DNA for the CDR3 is TGCGCCAGCACGCCCGGAGCAACCTCTGGAAACACCATATATTTT.

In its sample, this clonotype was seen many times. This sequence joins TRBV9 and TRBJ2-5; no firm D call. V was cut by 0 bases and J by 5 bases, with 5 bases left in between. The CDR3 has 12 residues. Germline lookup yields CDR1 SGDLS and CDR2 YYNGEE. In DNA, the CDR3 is TGTGCCAGCAGCGTAGCTGACGAGACCCAGTACTTC. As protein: CASSVADETQYF. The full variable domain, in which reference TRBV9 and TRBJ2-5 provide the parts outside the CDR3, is DSGVTQTPKHLITATGQRVTLRCSPRSGDLSVYWYQQSLDQGLQFLIQYYNGEERAKGNILERFSAQQFPDLHSELNLSSLELGDSALYFCASSVADETQYFGPGTRLLVL.